Each of the 10 T cell receptor beta chains below was sequenced from the same sample in a study of beta chain features in type 1 diabetes. Study-wide results and caveats: TCRB CDR3 length was moderately but significantly reduced in all four CD4+ subsets of Type 1 diabetes patients.

What was sequenced were expressed TCRB transcripts, since all of the isolated RNA had been reverse transcribed. TCRdb's copy holds only in-frame clones and misses some; the assay was immunoSEQ multiplex PCR. Among more than 95,000 clones, under 30% were seen once, and the ten largest hold 0.5% to 0.6%. No antigen has been assigned to these receptors. The sequencing sample was made of central memory CD4+ T cells from blood. All receptors come from a young woman with type 1 diabetes.

The V and J genes are TRBV21-1 and TRBJ2-7; the D call of TRBD2 is as the table states it, not checked on the DNA. TRBV21-1 is a pseudogene. The CDR3 consists of 15 residues. CDR3 DNA: TGTGCCAGCAGCAAAGATCGGAGGGGATCCTACGAGCAGTACGTC. Its translation is CASSKDRRGSYEQYV.

This clone was recorded at least ten times. The genes are TRBV14 and TRBJ2-1, with 7 bases matching TRBD2. V shed 2 bases and J 5 bases; nucleotides not matched to a gene: 3. CDR1 is SGHDN, CDR2 FVKESK, per germline. CDR3 length equals 14 residues. Here the CDR3 reads CASSQWLADNEQFF. For the CDR3, the DNA is TGTGCCAGCAGCCAATGGCTAGCGGACAATGAGCAGTTCTTC.

The chain joins TRBV27 to TRBJ1-2; D ambiguous. This CDR3 comprises 13 residues. V lost 6 bases to trimming and J lost 2 bases, with 10 bases between them. Looked up from germline, CDR1 is MNHEY and CDR2 is SMNVEV (reference sequence). CDR3 in DNA: TGTGCCAGCAGCCTCGACATGAACTATGGCTACACCTTC. Amino acid sequence: CASSLDMNYGYTF.

This clone has a handful of counts. This chain joins TRBV2 and TRBJ2-7, with 8 nucleotides matching TRBD1. The CDR3 extends over 15 amino acids. V was pared by 0 bases and J by 4 bases, with 5 bases of the junction left unmatched. Germline V gene data show CDR1 as SNHLY and CDR2 as FYNNEI. This chain's CDR3 is CASSEAGTGGYEQYF. CDR3 nucleotides: TGTGCCAGCAGTGAAGCCGGGACAGGCGGGTACGAGCAGTACTTC.

J is TRBJ2-7 and V is TRBV6-6, with 7 nucleotides matching TRBD1. Germline CDR1 MNHNY, CDR2 SVGAGI (reference sequence). The CDR3 is made up of 12 amino acids. Germline trimming cut 6 bases from V and 4 bases from J; bases unmatched to any gene: 3. CDR3 in DNA: TGTGCCAGCAGCCCGACAGGGTACGAGCAGTACGTC. It translates to CASSPTGYEQYV.

V usage is TRBV5-6 and J usage is TRBJ2-7; D possibly corresponds to TRBD2 (6 bases). Germline assignment: CDR1 SGHDT and CDR2 YYEEEE. The ends were cut back, 4 bases at V and 3 bases at J, with 17 bases in the middle. This CDR3 spans 15 amino acids. This CDR3 reads CASSLGGARNYEQYF. The CDR3 region has the DNA TGTGCCAGCAGCCTCGGAGGGGCAAGGAACTACGAGCAGTACTTC. Combining the CDR3 with reference TRBV5-6 and TRBJ2-7 gives the whole variable domain DAGVTQSPTHLIKTRGQQVTLRCSPKSGHDTVSWYQQALGQGPQFIFQYYEEEERQRGNFPDRFSGHQFPNYSSELNVNALLLGDSALYLCASSLGGARNYEQYFGPGTRLTVT.

This clone was counted a few times. The chain carries TRBV18 and TRBJ1-1; weak D call: TRBD1 (6 bases). There are 13 residues in the CDR3. Germline lookup yields CDR1 KGHSH and CDR2 LQKENI. Trimming pared 6 bases from V and 3 bases from J, leaving 11 bases between. CDR3 nucleotides: TGTGCCAGCTCCTTAACAGGGTACACTGAAGCTTTCTTT. Protein sequence: CASSLTGYTEAFF.

J is TRBJ2-1 and V is TRBV5-1, with 14 bases fitting TRBD2. V gave up 0 bases and J gave up 9 bases; unmatched junction bases: 5. The CDR3 has 16 residues. In germline, CDR1 is SGHRS, CDR2 YFSETQ. DNA of the CDR3: TGCGCCAGCAGCTTGGGACTAGCGGGAGGGCCGATTGAGCAGTTCTTC. Amino acid sequence: CASSLGLAGGPIEQFF. Together with reference TRBV5-1 and TRBJ2-1, the CDR3 gives the full variable domain: KAGVTQTPRYLIKTRGQQVTLSCSPISGHRSVSWYQQTPGQGLQFLFEYFSETQRNKGNFPGRFSGRQFSNSRSEMNVSTLELGDSALYLCASSLGLAGGPIEQFFGPGTRLTVL.

The V call is TRBV7-2, the J call TRBJ1-3, with D tentatively TRBD1 (5 bases). The CDR3 totals 12 residues. Germline assignment: CDR1 SGHTA and CDR2 FQGNSA. The germline V and J ends were trimmed by 3 bases and 16 bases, with 16 bases remaining between them. CDR3 amino acids: CASSLEDRSHYF. The CDR3 nucleotides read TGTGCCAGCAGCTTGGAAGACAGATCACACTATTTT.

The rearrangement uses TRBV7-3 and TRBJ2-1, with a possible D match to TRBD1 (6 bases). V lost 1 base to trimming and J lost 3 bases, with 19 bases between them. This CDR3 has 18 residues. Germline assignment: CDR1 SGHTA and CDR2 FQGTGA. CDR3 DNA sequence: TGTGCCAGCAGCTTAAACCCACCGAGACAGGCCAGCTACAATGAGCAGTTCTTC. Residues: CASSLNPPRQASYNEQFF.